This entry is about one T cell receptor beta chain. Trimming took off 2 bases at V and 1 base at J, with 9 bases between the two ends. This CDR3 is 15 amino acids long. Germline assignment: CDR1 SGHAT and CDR2 FQNNGV. Naive CD8 cells comprised CD45RO-negative, CCR7-positively selected cells, excluding terminally differentiated effector memory CD45RA+ cells. Sequencing used immunoSEQ multiplex PCR; TCRdb keeps in-frame clones, though not all of them. The top ten hold under 2% of the sample, which has over 2,000,000 clones, 93% seen once. The data belong to a study of shared clonotypes between healthy human individuals.

V usage is TRBV11-2 and J usage is TRBJ2-1; tentative D call: TRBD1 (6 bases). This clonotype originated in a man between 18 and 35 years old in good health. Some clones in this sample may be carry-over from other donors' samples. Source material: naive CD8+ T cells from PBMCs. CDR3 coding DNA: TGTGCCAGCAGCTTATTCAGGGGTTCCTACAATGAGCAGTTCTTC. Protein product: CASSLFRGSYNEQFF.